This TCR beta chain derives from a study of graft-versus-host responses after intestinal transplantation. Study in general: Isolated intestinal, liver-intestinal, or multivisceral transplants had been given to the recipients. Each patient got anti-thymocyte globulin induction, then tacrolimus and steroids for three to four years. General study findings and limits: GvH clones surfaced in recipient marrow, some emerging earlier in ileum or blood. High graft-versus-host to host-versus-graft T cell clonal ratios marked allografts of patients with graft-donor macrochimerism.

With respect to this clone: Antigen specificity is unknown.

Tissue from the graft was processed to free its intraepithelial and lamina propria lymphocytes. The assay was immunoSEQ multiplex PCR, and TCRdb's table has in-frame clones only and misses some. The sample carries 3,000 to 4,000 clones, approximately 81% recorded once. The source is a human patient who received an intestinal transplant, so some T cells may come from the graft donor. The sequences come from ileum tissue, collected roughly 5 and 7 days after intestinal transplantation.

The CDR3 loop is CASSLRTSGSTDTQYF. CDR3 nucleotides: TGCGCCAGCAGCTTGCGGACTAGCGGGAGCACAGATACGCAGTATTTT. V and J are TRBV5-1 and TRBJ2-3; TRBD2 agrees at 11 bases. Germline loops: CDR1 SGHRS, CDR2 YFSETQ. With V trimmed by 1 base and J by 0 bases, 1 base remained unmatched. This CDR3 comprises 16 residues. The whole variable domain, filled in from reference TRBV5-1 and TRBJ2-3, reads KAGVTQTPRYLIKTRGQQVTLSCSPISGHRSVSWYQQTPGQGLQFLFEYFSETQRNKGNFPGRFSGRQFSNSRSEMNVSTLELGDSALYLCASSLRTSGSTDTQYFGPGTRLTVL.